Below, one T cell receptor beta chain is given with its context. This specimen comes from a study of blood T cell repertoires in COVID-19. Overall study: Acute and convalescent COVID-19 samples came from the United States, Italy and Spain.

V shed 6 bases and J 4 bases; nucleotides not matched to a gene: 7. This CDR3 is built from 15 residues. Germline lookup yields CDR1 SNHLY and CDR2 FYNNEI. As processed by the authors: The authors estimated nucleated cell counts from reference gene primer amplification. The assay was immunoSEQ multiplex PCR, and TCRdb's table has in-frame clones only and misses some. V and J calls and clone size are given by that table; D and trimming were obtained from the DNA. The sample has roughly 80,000 clones; more than 75% are singletons. This rearrangement joins TRBV2 to TRBJ2-2; 8 bases are shared with TRBD2. Specimen: peripheral blood. This TCR derives from a woman aged 60-75 years with acute or convalescent COVID-19. CDR3 DNA: TGTGCCAGCAGAAGGCTAGCGGGCCTCACCGGGGAGCTGTTTTTT. This codes for CASRRLAGLTGELFF.